These 30 T cell receptor beta chains came from one sample sequenced in a study of T cells in Graves' hyperthyroidism and ophthalmopathy. Amplification yielded TCR beta CDR3 regions, with RNA transcripts as the source. TCR CDR3 underwent first-round RT-PCR with the HTBI primer set. TCRdb reprocessed the multiplex PCR reads via MiXCR and lists one record per CDR3 protein. Of 390,000 or so distinct CDR3 sequences in the sample, about 14% were seen once. The specimen was blood. The source of these receptors is a man aged 18 to 29 with Graves' ophthalmopathy.

This clonotype has ten or more counts. V usage is TRBV6-5 and J usage is TRBJ1-2; no clear D. The ends were cut back, 0 bases at V and 4 bases at J, with 15 bases in the middle. This CDR3 contains 16 residues. Germline V gene lookup returns CDR1 MNHEY and CDR2 SVGAGI. The CDR3 bases are TGTGCCAGCAGTTACTCGTCTCGGGTCAGAATCTATGGCTACACCTTC. It yields the protein CASSYSSRVRIYGYTF.

This clonotype was detected many times. This chain links TRBV11-2 with TRBJ2-7; D uncertain. The CDR3 is made up of 14 amino acids. CDR1 and CDR2 from the germline V gene are SGHAT and FQNNGV. V lost 3 bases and J lost 0, with 9 bases in between. CDR3 sequence (DNA): TGTGCCAGCAGCTTCTCGGGCGGCTCCTACGAGCAGTACTTC. Translating it yields CASSFSGGSYEQYF.

The table lists this clonotype with many counts. J is TRBJ2-3 and V is TRBV7-9, with D maybe TRBD2 (7 bases). Germline CDR1 is SEHNR and CDR2 is FQNEAQ (reference sequence). The CDR3 runs to 17 residues. V gave up 1 base and J gave up 4 bases, with 18 bases separating them. The CDR3 nucleotides read TGTGCCAGCAGCTTAGGTGGGGGGGCAGGCCGGGCAGATACGCAGTATTTT. Its protein product is CASSLGGGAGRADTQYF.

This clonotype was counted a few times. The chain recombines TRBV4-1 with TRBJ1-3; D unclear. Per the germline V gene, CDR1 is MGHRA and CDR2 is YSYEKL. V gave up 0 bases and J gave up 0 bases, with 9 bases separating them. The CDR3 consists of 16 residues. The CDR3 sequence: CASSQEKRLSGNTIYF. For the CDR3, the DNA is TGCGCCAGCAGCCAAGAAAAGCGCCTCTCTGGAAACACCATATATTTT.

Many counts were recorded for this clonotype. The V gene is TRBV10-3, the J gene TRBJ1-2; 7 bases fit TRBD1. Germline V gene lookup returns CDR1 ENHRY and CDR2 SYGVKD. The CDR3 has 15 residues. Losses at the gene ends were 4 bases for V and 5 bases for J; bases not matched to a gene: 10. CDR3 sequence: CAISGGQPLAYGYTF. CDR3 bases: TGTGCCATCAGTGGGGGACAGCCTCTTGCGTATGGCTACACCTTC.

This clonotype has a handful of counts. This chain uses TRBV27 with TRBJ1-1; D not certain. CDR3 length equals 13 residues. The V and J ends lost 8 bases and 0 bases respectively, with 10 bases between them. CDR1 is MNHEY and CDR2 is SMNVEV in the germline V gene (reference sequence). The CDR3 nucleotides read TGTGCCAGCTCTAGGAACTTGAACACTGAAGCTTTCTTT. Protein: CASSRNLNTEAFF.

The sample holds many counts of this clonotype. The V call is TRBV7-6, the J call TRBJ2-1, with a tentative D call TRBD2 (6 bases). Per germline, CDR1 SGHVS and CDR2 FNYEAQ. The V end lost 3 bases, the J end lost 9 bases, and 12 bases lay between the germline ends. The CDR3 spans 13 residues. CDR3 amino acids: CASSLDYYSEQFF. As DNA, the CDR3 is TGTGCCAGCAGCTTGGACTATTATTCTGAGCAGTTCTTC.

In DNA, the CDR3 is TGTGCCAGCAGCCCCCGACCAGGGACGGGCGAGCAGTACTTC. Translation gives CASSPRPGTGEQYF. This sequence joins TRBV9 and TRBJ2-7; D tentatively reads TRBD1 or TRBD2 (5 bases each). Germline-derived CDR1 and CDR2 are SGDLS and YYNGEE. Trimming left V 4 bases short and J 6 bases short, with 17 bases between. The CDR3 is 14 amino acids.

This clonotype showed up many times. This chain connects TRBV3-1 to TRBJ1-1; D is uncertain. CDR1 is LGHDT, CDR2 YNNKEL, per germline (reference sequence). The CDR3 covers 14 residues. With 1 base removed from V and 4 bases from J, the gap between germline ends came to 10 bases. The CDR3 sequence is CASSQGVQSTEAFF. DNA of the CDR3: TGTGCCAGCAGCCAAGGGGTACAGAGCACTGAAGCTTTCTTT.

The chain has TRBV20-1 and TRBJ2-3, with no clear D. Germline V gives CDR1 DFQATT, CDR2 SNEGSKA (reference sequence). This CDR3 comprises 11 residues. CDR3 DNA sequence: TGCATTGCCGGTCTAGGAGATACGCAGTATTTT. Translated, it gives CIAGLGDTQYF.

The CDR3 DNA reads as TGTGCCAGCAGCCAGCAGACAGGGCCCCTAGGGGAAAAACTGTTTTTT. Its protein is CASSQQTGPLGEKLFF. The chain recombines TRBV4-2 with TRBJ1-4, with TRBD1 matching over 7 bases. The germline CDR1 and CDR2 sequences are LGHNA and YNFKEQ. V gave up 3 bases and J gave up 8 bases; unmatched junction bases: 12. CDR3 size: 16 residues.

Many counts were recorded for this clonotype. The CDR3 DNA reads as TGTGCCAGCAGCCAAAGGGGACCGGGACCCACCGGGGAGCTGTTTTTT. Translated: CASSQRGPGPTGELFF. This chain joins TRBV3-1 and TRBJ2-2; D is perhaps TRBD1 or TRBD2 (5 bases each). The CDR3 has 16 amino acids. Trimming left V 2 bases short and J 4 bases short, with 14 bases between. The germline gives CDR1 LGHDT, CDR2 YNNKEL (reference sequence). Looking up the rest from reference TRBV3-1 and TRBJ2-2 gives the full variable domain: DTAVSQTPKYLVTQMGNDKSIKCEQNLGHDTMYWYKQDSKKFLKIMFSYNNKELIINETVPNRFSPKSPDKAHLNLHINSLELGDSAVYFCASSQRGPGPTGELFFGEGSRLTVL.

The CDR3 is CASSQLGGNQPQHF. CDR3 nucleotide sequence: TGCGCCAGCAGCCAACTAGGGGGCAATCAGCCCCAGCATTTT. V gene TRBV4-1 combines with J gene TRBJ1-5; the D gene is possibly TRBD1 (5 bases). From germline, CDR1 is MGHRA and CDR2 YSYEKL. Trimming cost V 2 bases and J 2 bases, with 7 bases left between them. The length of the CDR3 is 14 residues.

The chain is built from TRBV18 and TRBJ2-2; 7 bases map to TRBD1. The CDR3 is 14 amino acids. The ends lost 2 bases at V and 6 bases at J; junction bases unmatched: 3. Germline CDR1 is KGHSH and CDR2 is LQKENI. CDR3: CASSPDRVAGELFF. Written as DNA, the CDR3 is TGTGCCAGCTCACCAGACAGGGTGGCCGGGGAGCTGTTTTTT.

V and J are TRBV12-3 or TRBV12-4 and TRBJ2-1; the D is unclear. The CDR3 loop spans 11 amino acids. Trimming cost V 6 bases and J 7 bases, with 7 bases left between them. The CDR3 DNA is TGTGCCAGCAGACTCCTGAATGAGCAGTTCTTC. This sequence encodes CASRLLNEQFF.

The V call is TRBV7-9, the J call TRBJ1-1, with D perhaps TRBD1 (5 bases). Germline V gene lookup returns CDR1 SEHNR and CDR2 FQNEAQ (reference sequence). V gave up 8 bases and J gave up 10 bases, with 20 bases separating them. The CDR3 sequence is 13 residues long. The CDR3 nucleotides read TGTGCCAGCGTGTCGGGGACGGGGTTTCCAGCTTTCTTT. It yields the protein CASVSGTGFPAFF. The full variable domain, completed using reference TRBV7-9 and TRBJ1-1, is DTGVSQNPRHKITKRGQNVTFRCDPISEHNRLYWYRQTLGQGPEFLTYFQNEAQLEKSRLLSDRFSAERPKGSFSTLEIQRTEQGDSAMYLCASVSGTGFPAFFGQGTRLTVV.

This chain connects TRBV3-1 to TRBJ1-2; unclear D gene. The CDR3 length is 11 residues. V lost 1 base, J lost 10 bases, and 7 bases lay in between. CDR1 LGHDT and CDR2 YNNKEL come from the germline V gene (reference sequence). CDR3 DNA: TGTGCCAGCAGCCAAGTTGCCAACTACACCTTC. This gives the protein CASSQVANYTF.

The chain recombines TRBV2 with TRBJ1-4, with a tentative D call TRBD1 (5 bases). Between the trimmed V and J ends, which lost 5 bases and 4 bases, there was a span of 11 bases. Germline V gene data show CDR1 as SNHLY and CDR2 as FYNNEI. The CDR3 runs to 14 residues. The CDR3 bases are TGTGCCAGCAGTCGACAGTTATTTAATGAAAAACTGTTTTTT. Translation gives CASSRQLFNEKLFF.

DNA of the CDR3: TGTGCCAGCAGTTTCCCCCCCAACTTTTACGAGCAGTACTTC. It codes for CASSFPPNFYEQYF. The chain carries TRBV28 and TRBJ2-7; unclear D gene. The CDR3 consists of 14 residues. Trimming cost V 3 bases and J 4 bases, with 13 bases left between them. CDR1 and CDR2 from the germline V gene are MDHEN and SYDVKM.

As to this clonotype: A read error may explain this, as a much larger clone is one base away. The chain has TRBV6-1 and TRBJ1-1, with 7 bases matching TRBD1. Germline V gives CDR1 MNHNS, CDR2 SASEGT. This CDR3 region has 14 residues. The CDR3 reads CASRLQGWDTEALF. Written as DNA, the CDR3 is TGTGCCAGCAGGCTACAGGGGTGGGACACTGAAGCTTTGTTT.

The table lists this clonotype with many counts. The chain employs TRBV7-9 and TRBJ1-1; the match to TRBD1 covers 7 bases. Per germline, CDR1 SEHNR and CDR2 FQNEAQ (reference sequence). V lost 5 bases to trimming and J lost 4 bases; unmatched junction nucleotides: 7. The CDR3 is 14 amino acids. The CDR3 sequence is CASSDRATGTEAFF. CDR3 bases: TGTGCCAGCAGCGACAGGGCTACGGGCACTGAAGCTTTCTTT.

Ten or more counts support this clonotype. V gene TRBV7-4 combines with J gene TRBJ2-3; TRBD1 aligns across 8 bases. Germline CDR1 is SGHVT and CDR2 is SQSDAQ. After removal of 11 bases from V and 1 base from J, the junction contained 26 bases not matched to a gene. CDR3 length equals 20 residues. CDR3 nucleotide sequence: TGTGCCTGTCGGCAGGGGGCGCGATCCGTCTCCCGCGAGGGCACAGATACGCAGTATTTT. It is translated as CACRQGARSVSREGTDTQYF.

About this clonotype itself: This may stem from a read error, because a much larger clone lies one nucleotide away. The CDR3 DNA follows: TGTGCCATCAGGTCAGCTGCGAACACCGGGGAGCTGTCTTTT. This sequence encodes CAIRSAANTGELSF. This chain links TRBV10-3 with TRBJ2-2, with D possibly TRBD2 on 5 matching bases. This CDR3 has 14 residues. In germline, CDR1 is ENHRY, CDR2 SYGVKD.

The genes are TRBV19 and TRBJ1-2, with 9 bases lining up with TRBD1. The CDR3 is 15 residues long. In germline, CDR1 is LNHDA, CDR2 SQIVND (reference sequence). V shed 5 bases, J shed 4 bases, and the junction held 8 bases outside the gene matches. The CDR3 sequence: CASSSLGQGAYGYTF. Here the CDR3 DNA reads TGTGCCAGTAGTTCTTTGGGACAGGGCGCCTATGGCTACACCTTC.

This clonotype was counted many times. V is TRBV12-3 or TRBV12-4 and J is TRBJ1-5; D is unresolved. Trimming took 6 bases from V and 0 from J, leaving 3 bases between them. The CDR3 has 12 residues. The CDR3 loop reads CASRNSNQPQHF. The CDR3 DNA follows: TGTGCCAGCAGGAATAGCAATCAGCCCCAGCATTTT.

Ten or more counts support this clonotype. The rearrangement links TRBV20-1 to TRBJ2-5, with 9 bases aligning to TRBD2. The CDR3 covers 14 residues. Unmatched junction bases numbered 5, after V lost 6 bases and J lost 0 bases. Germline CDR1 is DFQATT and CDR2 is SNEGSKA (reference sequence). The CDR3 reads CSAIAGANQETQYF. The DNA of the CDR3 is TGCAGTGCAATAGCGGGGGCAAACCAAGAGACCCAGTACTTC.

This clonotype was seen ten or more times. The CDR3 sequence: CASSPTSGEQFF. The CDR3 region has the DNA TGTGCCAGCAGCCCAACTAGCGGGGAGCAGTTCTTC. J is TRBJ2-1 and V is TRBV3-1; 9 bases align to TRBD2. There are 12 residues in the CDR3. The J segment lost 10 bases and the V segment lost 4 bases, leaving 2 bases of the junction unmatched. Germline CDR1 and CDR2: LGHDT and YNNKEL (reference sequence).

This clonotype was detected many times. The chain employs TRBV11-2 and TRBJ2-1; D is ambiguous. CDR1 is SGHAT and CDR2 is FQNNGV in the germline V gene. The CDR3 length is 16 residues. Trimming stripped 1 base from V and 0 bases from J, with 10 bases between. The CDR3, as DNA: TGTGCCAGCAGCTTAGTATTCGACGACTCCTACAATGAGCAGTTCTTC. Protein product: CASSLVFDDSYNEQFF.

This clonotype was seen repeatedly, ten times or more. The rearrangement links TRBV18 to TRBJ2-5; 7 nucleotides line up with TRBD1. CDR3 length equals 13 residues. Trimming cost V 5 bases and J 2 bases; bases outside gene matches: 2. Germline lookup yields CDR1 KGHSH and CDR2 LQKENI. CDR3 sequence reads: CASSGTDQETQYF. The DNA for the CDR3 is TGTGCCAGCTCAGGGACAGATCAAGAGACCCAGTACTTC.

This clonotype was recorded a few times. The CDR3 nucleotides are TGTGCCACCAGCAGGGATGGACAGGGAGGCTACACCTTC. Amino acid sequence: CATSRDGQGGYTF. The J gene is TRBJ1-2, the V gene TRBV15, with 8 bases lining up with TRBD1. Germline assignment: CDR1 LNHNV and CDR2 YYDKDF (reference sequence). With V trimmed by 3 bases and J by 8 bases, 5 bases remained unmatched. The CDR3 is 13 amino acids. Combining the CDR3 with reference TRBV15 and TRBJ1-2 gives the whole variable domain DAMVIQNPRYQVTQFGKPVTLSCSQTLNHNVMYWYQQKSSQAPKLLFHYYDKDFNNEADTPDNFQSRRPNTSFCFLDIRSPGLGDTAMYLCATSRDGQGGYTFGSGTRLTVV.